This T cell receptor beta chain was recovered during a study of T cells after yellow fever vaccination. TCRdb ran MiXCR on the 5' RACE reads and lists one entry per CDR3 protein. The table lists about 300,000 distinct CDR3 sequences, roughly 9% of them singletons. V was pared by 6 bases and J by 3 bases, with 7 bases of the junction left unmatched. The CDR3 covers 14 residues. CDR1 is SGHTA and CDR2 is FQGNSA in the germline V gene. The TCR originated in a man between 18 and 35 years old who received the YFV17D yellow fever vaccine. V usage is TRBV7-2 and J usage is TRBJ1-1; 7 bases agree with TRBD1. Sample: CD4+ T cells sorted from PBMCs, taken 5 days after the yellow fever booster vaccination. In DNA, the CDR3 is TGTGCCAGCAGTATCCCGGGACAGTACACTGAAGCTTTCTTT. Protein product: CASSIPGQYTEAFF.